A selection of T cell receptor beta chains follows, all from one sample in a study of T cell responses to AZD1222 COVID-19 vaccine. Assay: immunoSEQ multiplex PCR; the TCRdb copy retains only in-frame clones and omits some. The repertoire holds approximately 100,000 clones, with 91% as singletons. This specimen consisted of peripheral blood, obtained on day 0 of AZD1222 vaccination. These receptors were collected from an adult in good health. Each CDR3 is given with its conserved first and last residue. Not every row has a clone size; where given, it reads once, few, many or a size class.

CDR3aa	abundance	v_gene	j_gene
CASSFPRNGELFF	NA	TRBV5-1	TRBJ2-2
CASSGDRIKNIQYF	NA	TRBV9	TRBJ2-4
CASSQGSSYGYTF	NA	TRBV27	TRBJ1-2
CASTGQGGEKLFF	NA	TRBV7-9	TRBJ1-4
CASSMLHRNTEAFF	NA	TRBV27	TRBJ1-1
CASSLVQRSHSKTDTQYF	NA	TRBV7-2	TRBJ2-3
CASSLADGGPYNEQFF	few	TRBV5-4	TRBJ2-1
CASSLAWGSHSPLHF	NA	TRBV5-6	TRBJ1-6
CASSFTLVEPQHF	NA	TRBV12-3/TRBV12-4	TRBJ1-5
CASSFSQGAQGGYTF	NA	TRBV6-4	TRBJ1-2